Presented here are 19 T cell receptor beta chains from one specimen sequenced in a study of T-cell memory formation after mild COVID-19. TCRdb redid the calling of the 5' RACE reads with MiXCR, one entry per CDR3 protein. The top ten clones hold 21% of a sample with around 310,000 distinct CDR3 sequences, 14% of them seen once. Sample: PBMCs or a T cell subset sorted from them (not recorded which). Source of these receptors: a man in his late teens or twenties who had mild COVID-19 (a few samples of this study predate the infection). Cell type and time point are not known.

This clonotype has ten or more counts. This chain connects TRBV4-3 to TRBJ1-6; D might be TRBD1 (6 bases). This CDR3 spans 17 amino acids. V gave up 0 bases and J gave up 6 bases, with 15 bases separating them. Germline assignment: CDR1 LGHNA and CDR2 YSLEER. CDR3 nucleotide sequence: TGCGCCAGCAGCCAAGACCGGGATACCAGGGGTAATTCACCCCTCCACTTT. Protein sequence: CASSQDRDTRGNSPLHF.

This clonotype was seen a handful of times. The chain has TRBV6-5 and TRBJ2-7; D ambiguous. Germline V CDR1 and CDR2: MNHEY, SVGAGI. There are 16 residues in the CDR3. Trimming took 0 bases from V and 2 from J, leaving 14 bases between them. CDR3 in amino acids: CASSYSSRSYTYEQYF. In DNA, the CDR3 is TGTGCCAGCAGTTACTCGAGTAGGTCGTACACCTACGAGCAGTACTTC.

This clonotype was recorded a few times. The gene calls are TRBV7-2 and TRBJ2-5; unclear D gene. This CDR3 comprises 16 residues. The V gene's germline CDR1 is SGHTA and CDR2 FQGNSA. V was shortened by 7 bases and J by 0 bases, with 18 bases between the two germline ends. The DNA for the CDR3 is TGTGCCAGCATTCCCATTGGCGGACCGTACCAAGAGACCCAGTACTTC. It yields the protein CASIPIGGPYQETQYF.

The CDR3 loop reads CASRTDWGYGYTF. CDR3 DNA: TGTGCCAGCAGGACTGACTGGGGCTATGGCTACACCTTC. J is TRBJ1-2 and V is TRBV6-1; D is ambiguous. The V and J ends lost 6 bases and 4 bases respectively, with 12 bases between them. Germline V lookup: CDR1 MNHNS, CDR2 SASEGT. The CDR3 is 13 amino acids.

This clonotype came up many times. V and J are TRBV12-3 or TRBV12-4 and TRBJ1-1, with 8 bases lining up with TRBD1. The CDR3 extends over 17 amino acids. V lost 3 bases and J lost 2; bases outside the gene matches: 11. CDR3 protein: CASSFIRRQGFNTEAFF. CDR3 nucleotides: TGTGCCAGCAGTTTTATAAGGCGACAGGGGTTCAACACTGAAGCTTTCTTT.

This chain joins TRBV12-3 or TRBV12-4 and TRBJ1-1, with D uncertain. V was clipped by 5 bases and J by 7 bases, with 17 bases between them. This CDR3 has 14 residues. The CDR3 bases are TGTGCCAGCAGTACATGGCTCGCCGGATTTGAAGCTTTCTTT. Its protein is CASSTWLAGFEAFF.

This clonotype has more than one count but fewer than ten. The chain employs TRBV6-6 and TRBJ1-6, with D unclear. Germline values: CDR1 MNHNY, CDR2 SVGAGI (reference sequence). This CDR3 spans 14 amino acids. The V end lost 6 bases, the J end lost 8 bases, and 14 bases lay between the germline ends. CDR3 sequence (DNA): TGTGCCAGCAGCCGTCTAATTAGGGATTCACCCCTCCACTTT. Its translation is CASSRLIRDSPLHF.

This clonotype was counted between two and nine times. V and J are TRBV6-2 or TRBV6-3 and TRBJ2-5, with 10 bases identical to TRBD1. The CDR3 runs 15 residues. The V and J ends lost 2 bases and 5 bases, in that order; junction bases with no gene match: 5. Germline assignment: CDR1 MNHEY and CDR2 SVGEGT. The CDR3 region has the DNA TGTGCCAGCAGTTACCTGACAGGGGGCCGGGAGACCCAGTACTTC. It is translated as CASSYLTGGRETQYF.

This clonotype was picked up a small number of times. The rearrangement joins TRBV20-1 to TRBJ2-1; D gene ambiguous. Germline assignment: CDR1 DFQATT and CDR2 SNEGSKA (reference sequence). V lost 4 bases and J lost 6, with 10 bases in between. This CDR3 spans 12 amino acids. CDR3 nucleotide sequence: TGCAGTGCTAACGCCCTCCGCAATGAGCAGTTCTTC. This codes for CSANALRNEQFF.

The CDR3 nucleotides read TGCAGCGCCCGGTACAGGGGCAATCAGCCCCAGCATTTT. It encodes CSARYRGNQPQHF. The chain joins TRBV29-1 to TRBJ1-5, with D tentatively TRBD1 (6 bases). V was pared by 7 bases and J by 2 bases, with 12 bases between. In germline, CDR1 is SQVTM, CDR2 ANQGSEA. The CDR3 has 13 residues.

This clonotype was seen ten or more times. The chain joins TRBV6-2 or TRBV6-3 to TRBJ2-7, with 8 bases matching TRBD2. The junction had 2 bases not matched to a gene; V was cut back by 4 bases and J by 0 bases. The V gene's germline CDR1 is MNHEY and CDR2 SVGEGT. The CDR3 is 14 amino acids. The CDR3 DNA reads as TGTGCCAGCAGTTTTAGCGGGGCCTCCTACGAGCAGTACTTC. Translated, it gives CASSFSGASYEQYF.

The chain uses TRBV7-2 and TRBJ2-5; D is perhaps TRBD1 (6 bases). Trimming removed 7 bases from V and 4 bases from J, with 13 bases in between. Per germline, CDR1 SGHTA and CDR2 FQGNSA. The CDR3 loop spans 13 amino acids. For the CDR3, the DNA is TGTGCCAGCATCTATCGGACAGCAGAGACCCAGTACTTC. This sequence encodes CASIYRTAETQYF.

This clonotype appeared a few times. The rearrangement uses TRBV7-2 and TRBJ2-7, with TRBD1 matching 7 bases. The CDR3 has 13 amino acids. Germline V CDR1 and CDR2: SGHTA, FQGNSA. V shed 5 bases and J 4 bases; nucleotides not matched to a gene: 5. CDR3 residues: CASSRQQGYEQYF. The CDR3 nucleotides read TGTGCCAGCAGCCGGCAACAGGGGTACGAGCAGTACTTC.

This clonotype came up a few times. An end of the junction does not agree with germline; a read error may underlie this. The V and J genes are TRBV7-9 and TRBJ2-6; possibly TRBD1 for D (5 bases). CDR3 size: 16 residues. CDR1 and CDR2 from the germline V gene are SEHNR and FQNEAQ (reference sequence). The CDR3 reads CASSPILSSGANVLNF. CDR3 DNA: TGTGCCAGCAGCCCCATTTTAAGCTCTGGGGCCAACGTCCTGAATTTC.

This clonotype has a handful of counts. This chain links TRBV4-2 with TRBJ1-4, with D unresolved. The CDR3 covers 15 residues. Germline V gives CDR1 LGHNA, CDR2 YNFKEQ. V was cut by 3 bases and J by 5 bases, with 13 bases left in between. The CDR3 region is CASSHEDRWNEKLFF. DNA for the CDR3: TGTGCCAGCAGCCATGAGGACCGCTGGAATGAAAAACTGTTTTTT.

The chain recombines TRBV7-7 with TRBJ2-1; 14 bases agree with TRBD2. The germline gives CDR1 SSHAT, CDR2 FNYEAQ (reference sequence). The CDR3 has 14 amino acids. V lost 6 bases and J lost 9; bases outside the gene matches: 4. The CDR3, as DNA: TGTGCCAGCAGTTCGACTAGCGGGGGGGGTGAGCAGTTCTTC. This encodes CASSSTSGGGEQFF. Full variable domain (missing parts from reference TRBV7-7 and TRBJ2-1): GAGVSQSPRYKVTKRGQDVTLRCDPISSHATLYWYQQALGQGPEFLTYFNYEAQPDKSGLPSDRFSAERPEGSISTLTIQRTEQRDSAMYRCASSSTSGGGEQFFGPGTRLTVL.

The CDR3 sequence: CASRPPGRTSGYTF. CDR3 in DNA: TGTGCCAGCCGTCCCCCGGGACGGACAAGCGGCTACACCTTC. The rearrangement links TRBV6-2 or TRBV6-3 to TRBJ1-2; D may be TRBD1 (5 bases). CDR3 length equals 14 residues. Per germline, CDR1 MNHEY and CDR2 SVGEGT. Trimming cost V 8 bases and J 8 bases, with 21 bases left between them.

The J gene is TRBJ2-5, the V gene TRBV2; D call uncertain. V was cut by 3 bases and J by 5 bases, with 10 bases left in between. CDR1 SNHLY and CDR2 FYNNEI come from the germline V gene. The CDR3 loop spans 13 amino acids. In nucleotides, the CDR3 is TGTGCCAGCAGTGATGGTGTTTCCGAGACCCAGTACTTC. It specifies CASSDGVSETQYF.

The sample holds many counts of this clonotype. The J gene is TRBJ1-5, the V gene TRBV20-1; no definite D call. Germline lookup yields CDR1 DFQATT and CDR2 SNEGSKA (reference sequence). The V and J ends lost 7 bases and 0 bases respectively, with 10 bases between them. The CDR3 runs to 13 residues. For the CDR3, the DNA is TGCAGTGTATCCCCGGGTAGCAATCAGCCCCAGCATTTT. This sequence encodes CSVSPGSNQPQHF.